The rows below give T cell receptor beta chains drawn from one sample of a study of preoperative IRX-2 immunotherapy in early breast cancer. This table comes from immunoSEQ multiplex PCR, and its TCRdb copy is limited to in-frame clones, with some not included. Here the sample spans around 30,000 clones, around 83% being singletons. Source: lymph node tissue, taken from a patient treated with IRX-2 immunotherapy. All receptors derive from a human donor with breast cancer. Both conserved end residues are part of each CDR3. The order of the fields is D gene, clone size, V gene, J gene, CDR3 DNA, CDR3 protein. A D gene is named only where the DNA matches it firmly. Only some rows state a clone size, as once, few, many or a class for expanded clones.

-,-,TRBV11-3,TRBJ2-1,TGTGCCAGCAGCCGGGGCCGCCGGGCCTACAATGAGCAGTTCTTC,CASSRGRRAYNEQFF
-,-,TRBV19,TRBJ1-2,TGTGCCAGTGCCACGGAGGGGCTAAAAGGCTATGGCTACACCTTC,CASATEGLKGYGYTF
TRBD1,-,TRBV19,TRBJ1-2,TGTGCCAGTAGTTCTGCTGGGGCAGGGGGCGTCGGTCGGTATGGCTACACCTTC,CASSSAGAGGVGRYGYTF
-,once,TRBV30,TRBJ1-5,TGTGCCTGGAGTGTTGGGGGGGTTGGCAATCAGCCCCAGCATTTT,CAWSVGGVGNQPQHF
-,-,TRBV28,TRBJ2-7,TGTGCCAGCAGAATGGACAGCGCATACTACGAGCAGTACTTC,CASRMDSAYYEQYF
-,-,TRBV29-1,TRBJ2-3,TGCAGCGTTGAGCCCGCTAGTCGTGATACGCAGTATTTT,CSVEPASRDTQYF
TRBD1,-,TRBV5-1,TRBJ2-3,TGCGCCAGCAGCTACCGAGGGACAGGGGGCCCCACAGATACGCAGTATTTT,CASSYRGTGGPTDTQYF
-,-,TRBV9,TRBJ2-1,TGTGCCAGCAGGAGGGGAGTCGACAATGAGCAGTTCTTC,CASRRGVDNEQFF
-,-,TRBV25-1,TRBJ1-2,TGTGCCAGCAGTCCCCACCAGGGTAGTGGCTACACCTTC,CASSPHQGSGYTF
TRBD2,few,TRBV30,TRBJ2-2,TGTGCCTGGAGTAATAGCGGGAGCACCGGGGAGCTGTTTTTT,CAWSNSGSTGELFF
-,-,TRBV30,TRBJ1-1,TGTGCCTGGAGCATTACAATCACGGGCACTGAAGCTTTCTTT,CAWSITITGTEAFF
-,-,TRBV5-8,TRBJ2-3,TGTGCCAGCAGCCCTCGGCTAGCCCGTGCGCAGTATTTT,CASSPRLARAQYF
-,-,TRBV6-9,TRBJ1-1,TGTGCCAGCAGCCCTACCCATCTGGGGGTCGAAGCTTTCTTT,CASSPTHLGVEAFF
-,-,TRBV6-4,TRBJ1-5,TGTGCCACTAAAGGGGGAGGGAACAATCAGCCCCAGCATTTT,CATKGGGNNQPQHF
TRBD1,-,TRBV30,TRBJ1-2,TGTGCCTTCCATCGGGACAGGCCCTATGGCTACACCTTC,CAFHRDRPYGYTF
-,-,TRBV6-8,TRBJ1-6,TGTGCCATCAGCCTGCTGGGATCACCCCTCCACTTT,CAISLLGSPLHF
-,-,TRBV15,TRBJ2-7,TGTGCCACCAGGTCCGGAGACAGGAGTACCTACGAGCAGTACTTC,CATRSGDRSTYEQYF
-,few,TRBV27,TRBJ1-1,TGTGCCAGCAGTAGGAGCTCCGCTAGGGTGCACACTGAAGCTTTCTTT,CASSRSSARVHTEAFF
-,-,TRBV6-8,TRBJ2-1,TGTGCCAGCAGCGCGGGGATCTCCTACAATGAGCAGTTCTTC,CASSAGISYNEQFF
-,-,TRBV28,TRBJ2-3,TGTGCCAGCAGTGCCGCGGGACCAGACACAGATACGCAGTATTTT,CASSAAGPDTDTQYF
TRBD1,-,TRBV7-7,TRBJ1-4,TGTGCCAGCAGCTCTGGACAGGGGATGTCTAATGAAAAACTGTTTTTT,CASSSGQGMSNEKLFF
-,-,TRBV19,TRBJ2-1,TGTGCCAGTAAGCGTCACAATGAGCAGTTCTTC,CASKRHNEQFF
TRBD1,-,TRBV6-8,TRBJ2-5,TGTGCCAGCAGTTTGGGACAGTGGGAAGAGACCCAGTACTTC,CASSLGQWEETQYF
TRBD2,-,TRBV30,TRBJ2-1,TGTGCCTGGAGGCGTAGCGGGTCTTACAATGAGCAGTTCTTC,CAWRRSGSYNEQFF
TRBD1,-,TRBV6-8,TRBJ2-7,TGTGCCAGCGCATGGACAGGGGGTGGCGAGCAGTACTTC,CASAWTGGGEQYF
-,-,TRBV5-1,TRBJ2-7,TGCGCCAGCAGCTTCGGACAGATGACCTACGAGCAGTACTTC,CASSFGQMTYEQYF
-,-,TRBV6-8,TRBJ2-3,TGTGCCAGCGATCAGGGCAGCACAGATACGCAGTATTTT,CASDQGSTDTQYF
-,-,TRBV29-1,TRBJ2-7,TGCAGCGTGGAGTCCCCCCCTCTCGAGCAGTACTTC,CSVESPPLEQYF
TRBD2,-,TRBV29-1,TRBJ2-3,TGCAGCGTTGCTATGAGACTAGCGGGAGGGAAGGGGAACACAGATACGCAGTATTTT,CSVAMRLAGGKGNTDTQYF
-,once,TRBV30,TRBJ2-1,TGTGCCTGGAGTCCCAGATTGGGTGAGCAGTTCTTC,CAWSPRLGEQFF
-,-,TRBV19,TRBJ2-3,TGTGCCAGTAGTATTGTTCGTTCCGATACGCAGTATTTT,CASSIVRSDTQYF
-,-,TRBV5-1,TRBJ2-5,TGCGCCAGCAGCTTCACCGCAGGGGGGTTGCGGGAGACCCAGTACTTC,CASSFTAGGLRETQYF
-,-,TRBV6-8,TRBJ2-3,TGTGCCAGCAAGAGGGCGCGGTACACAGATACGCAGTATTTT,CASKRARYTDTQYF
-,-,TRBV23-1,TRBJ1-2,TGCGCCACCGAGAGTCTCGGGCCCAACTATGGCTACACCTTC,CATESLGPNYGYTF
-,-,TRBV7-4,TRBJ1-6,TGTGCCAGCAGCTTAACCCGAGCAGGGAGTTCACCCCTCCACTTT,CASSLTRAGSSPLHF
TRBD1,once,TRBV5-1,TRBJ1-4,TGCGCCAGCAGCCAAGAGGGGAGACAGGGATTGGGAAAACTGTTTTTT,CASSQEGRQGLGKLFF
-,-,TRBV11-3,TRBJ1-1,TGTGCCAGCAGCTTAATGGACGGCGGAAACACTGAAGCTTTCTTT,CASSLMDGGNTEAFF
TRBD2,-,TRBV29-1,TRBJ2-7,TGCAGCGCCGAGGGACTAGCGGGGGACGAGCAGTACTTC,CSAEGLAGDEQYF
TRBD1,-,TRBV5-1,TRBJ2-2,TGCGCCAGCAGCCTCGGGGACAGGGGGCCAAGGGAGCTGTTTTTT,CASSLGDRGPRELFF
-,-,TRBV11-3,TRBJ2-1,TGTGCCAGCAGCTTAGTTTTCCAGGGCGGGGATGAGCAGTTCTTC,CASSLVFQGGDEQFF
TRBD1,-,TRBV6-8,TRBJ2-2,TGTGCCAGCAGTTGGACAGGGACCGGGGAGCTGTTTTTT,CASSWTGTGELFF
-,-,TRBV6-8,TRBJ2-2,TGTGCCATCACCGAGACAGGAATCGCGAACACCGGGGAGCTGTTTTTT,CAITETGIANTGELFF
-,-,TRBV22-1,TRBJ1-1,TGTGCCAGCAGTTTACCCCTATTATGGGGCGAAAACACTGAAGCTTTCTTT,CASSLPLLWGENTEAFF
-,-,TRBV6-8,TRBJ2-1,TGTGCCAGCAGTTACAACAGGGCCAATGAGCAGTTCTTC,CASSYNRANEQFF
TRBD1,-,TRBV15,TRBJ1-4,TGTGCCACCAGCAGAGCAATCCGACAGGGTCGGGATGAAAAACTGTTTTTT,CATSRAIRQGRDEKLFF
TRBD1,-,TRBV7-7,TRBJ2-3,TGTGCCAGCAGCTTGGGGACAGAGGCGGATACGCAGTATTTT,CASSLGTEADTQYF
TRBD1,-,TRBV6-7,TRBJ1-5,TGTGCCAGCAACTCCCGGGACAGGGGGCTCAAAGTTCAGCCCCAGCATTTT,CASNSRDRGLKVQPQHF
-,-,TRBV19,TRBJ2-2,TGTGCCAGTAGTCCAGCCGTCGGATTTACCGGGGAGCTGTTTTTT,CASSPAVGFTGELFF
-,-,TRBV23-1,TRBJ2-2,TGCGCCAGCAGCCCTGGTAGACTGAACACCGGGGAGCTGTTTTTT,CASSPGRLNTGELFF
-,few,TRBV19,TRBJ2-3,TGTGCCAGTAGTATTTGGGCCGATACGCAGTATTTT,CASSIWADTQYF
-,few,TRBV12-5,TRBJ2-1,TGTGCTAGTGGTTTGGCCTTGGGGACCCTAGCGCATGAGCAGTTCTTC,CASGLALGTLAHEQFF
TRBD1,-,TRBV28,TRBJ1-2,TGTGCCAGCAGTTTAAGGAGGCAGGGGGCGACTGGCTACACCTTC,CASSLRRQGATGYTF
-,-,TRBV28,TRBJ2-1,TGTGCCAGCAGTTTTGCGGGGACGTCCTTCAATGAGCAGTTCTTC,CASSFAGTSFNEQFF
-,-,TRBV18,TRBJ2-2,TGTGCCAGCTCACCACCTCCAGGCAGCTACACCGGGGAGCTGTTTTTT,CASSPPPGSYTGELFF
-,-,TRBV28,TRBJ1-4,TGTGCCAGCAGTTTACTCGATGCAACTAATGAAAAACTGTTTTTT,CASSLLDATNEKLFF
TRBD2,few,TRBV6-8,TRBJ2-2,TGTGCCAGCAGTTACCTCCTAGCGGGGGGTACTACCGGGGAGCTGTTTTTT,CASSYLLAGGTTGELFF